This is a list of T cell receptor beta chains from one sample in a study of regulatory T cells in long-lasting Graves disease. TCRdb independently ran MiXCR on the multiplex PCR reads; one entry per CDR3 protein. The sample has some 370,000 distinct CDR3 sequences; less than 25% are singletons. The sample here was peripheral blood mononuclear cells (PBMCs), taken when the disease was refractory, from a patient treated with antithyroid drugs. The source is a female donor with Graves disease. The conserved cysteine and the conserved F or W are not part of the CDR3 here.

cdr3_aa: ASSAGSSGYEQY
cdr3_length: 12
v_call: TRBV10-2

cdr3_aa: SVPQGGGSTNEKLF
cdr3_length: 14
v_call: TRBV29-1

cdr3_aa: SASEGADYT
cdr3_length: 9
v_call: TRBV20-1

cdr3_aa: ASSLKREGQDEQY
cdr3_length: 13
v_call: TRBV7-2

cdr3_aa: ASSSVFKGVTDTQY
cdr3_length: 14
v_call: TRBV5-6

cdr3_aa: SAKTRGNYGYT
cdr3_length: 11
v_call: TRBV20-1

cdr3_aa: ASRRAGTVSNQPQH
cdr3_length: 14
v_call: TRBV28

cdr3_aa: ASSEDRGVQETQY
cdr3_length: 13
v_call: TRBV2

cdr3_aa: ASSLGLARDEQY
cdr3_length: 12
v_call: TRBV5-1

cdr3_aa: ASNPRGPNEKLF
cdr3_length: 12
v_call: TRBV7-8

cdr3_aa: SVRTSGRARRYEQY
cdr3_length: 14
v_call: TRBV29-1

cdr3_aa: ASSEWRSVGGQPQH
cdr3_length: 14
v_call: TRBV10-2

cdr3_aa: ASQRRDYHTDTQY
cdr3_length: 13
v_call: TRBV2

cdr3_aa: ASSLSLGTYEQY
cdr3_length: 12
v_call: TRBV7-2

cdr3_aa: SARDLPGEGYT
cdr3_length: 11
v_call: TRBV20-1

cdr3_aa: ASSFGTGATPLH
cdr3_length: 12
v_call: TRBV12-3/TRBV12-4

cdr3_aa: ASSHTSGISYNEQF
cdr3_length: 14
v_call: TRBV14

cdr3_aa: ASSDWTYEQY
cdr3_length: 10
v_call: TRBV2

cdr3_aa: ASSLGTSGALEQY
cdr3_length: 13
v_call: TRBV7-2

cdr3_aa: SVEDLPSGKNIQY
cdr3_length: 13
v_call: TRBV29-1

cdr3_aa: SAVGKGHYEQY
cdr3_length: 11
v_call: TRBV20-1

cdr3_aa: ASSLVMGRGQPQH
cdr3_length: 13
v_call: TRBV7-9

cdr3_aa: ASRFWDRENTEAF
cdr3_length: 13
v_call: TRBV2

cdr3_aa: ASYVLDESGYGYT
cdr3_length: 13
v_call: TRBV28

cdr3_aa: ASRPTSGRAVNEQY
cdr3_length: 14
v_call: TRBV28

cdr3_aa: AWSVWGGRDTEAF
cdr3_length: 13
v_call: TRBV30

cdr3_aa: ASSQLQLAKNIQY
cdr3_length: 13
v_call: TRBV19

cdr3_aa: SAHNLGQGAHEQY
cdr3_length: 13
v_call: TRBV20-1

cdr3_aa: ASSARGVKAGNTIY
cdr3_length: 14
v_call: TRBV2

cdr3_aa: ASRLDTAGSGKQF
cdr3_length: 13
v_call: TRBV12-3/TRBV12-4

cdr3_aa: ASSPRTGSSYNEQF
cdr3_length: 14
v_call: TRBV6-1

cdr3_aa: ASRPSRGKGGHSTDTQY
cdr3_length: 17
v_call: TRBV12-3/TRBV12-4

cdr3_aa: SANDRKGRVKSYGYT
cdr3_length: 15
v_call: TRBV20-1

cdr3_aa: SASPPGRNQPQH
cdr3_length: 12
v_call: TRBV20-1

cdr3_aa: ASSSRGNQETQY
cdr3_length: 12
v_call: TRBV7-9

cdr3_aa: ASSPPGTPRNTEAF
cdr3_length: 14
v_call: TRBV18

cdr3_aa: ASTITGGNTEAF
cdr3_length: 12
v_call: TRBV28

cdr3_aa: ASMATGELF
cdr3_length: 9
v_call: TRBV7-9

cdr3_aa: ASSEVARYQETQY
cdr3_length: 13
v_call: TRBV6-1

cdr3_aa: SVEDPGPGELF
cdr3_length: 11
v_call: TRBV29-1

cdr3_aa: ASSYSGDGSYGHT
cdr3_length: 13
v_call: TRBV6-5

cdr3_aa: ASSRPGVYEQY
cdr3_length: 11
v_call: TRBV11-1

cdr3_aa: AISGNMNTEAF
cdr3_length: 11
v_call: TRBV10-3

cdr3_aa: AWSVVLYEQY
cdr3_length: 10
v_call: TRBV30

cdr3_aa: SARVLRDEQY
cdr3_length: 10
v_call: TRBV20-1

cdr3_aa: ASSPPDRLASNEQY
cdr3_length: 14
v_call: TRBV28

cdr3_aa: ASIKQGNSPLH
cdr3_length: 11
v_call: TRBV6-2/TRBV6-3

cdr3_aa: ASSFRGLSNQPQH
cdr3_length: 13
v_call: TRBV28

cdr3_aa: SARTDREDYGYT
cdr3_length: 12
v_call: TRBV20-1

cdr3_aa: ASSLTTGSYEQY
cdr3_length: 12
v_call: TRBV11-2

cdr3_aa: ASSSGDSHAYEQY
cdr3_length: 13
v_call: TRBV7-9

cdr3_aa: SAATGTEIQETQY
cdr3_length: 13
v_call: TRBV20-1

cdr3_aa: ASSLSYGKSHYGYT
cdr3_length: 14
v_call: TRBV2

cdr3_aa: ASSPHDMAGEY
cdr3_length: 11
v_call: TRBV28

cdr3_aa: ASSLDPPGTAVSSTDTQY
cdr3_length: 18
v_call: TRBV5-5

cdr3_aa: ASSFSGLGETQY
cdr3_length: 12
v_call: TRBV11-2

cdr3_aa: AWELRPHTEAF
cdr3_length: 11
v_call: TRBV30

cdr3_aa: AISGTRGKEDVAEAF
cdr3_length: 15
v_call: TRBV10-3

cdr3_aa: ASSLAGISSYNEQF
cdr3_length: 14
v_call: TRBV7-8

cdr3_aa: ASSLSGTYNEQF
cdr3_length: 12
v_call: TRBV12-3/TRBV12-4